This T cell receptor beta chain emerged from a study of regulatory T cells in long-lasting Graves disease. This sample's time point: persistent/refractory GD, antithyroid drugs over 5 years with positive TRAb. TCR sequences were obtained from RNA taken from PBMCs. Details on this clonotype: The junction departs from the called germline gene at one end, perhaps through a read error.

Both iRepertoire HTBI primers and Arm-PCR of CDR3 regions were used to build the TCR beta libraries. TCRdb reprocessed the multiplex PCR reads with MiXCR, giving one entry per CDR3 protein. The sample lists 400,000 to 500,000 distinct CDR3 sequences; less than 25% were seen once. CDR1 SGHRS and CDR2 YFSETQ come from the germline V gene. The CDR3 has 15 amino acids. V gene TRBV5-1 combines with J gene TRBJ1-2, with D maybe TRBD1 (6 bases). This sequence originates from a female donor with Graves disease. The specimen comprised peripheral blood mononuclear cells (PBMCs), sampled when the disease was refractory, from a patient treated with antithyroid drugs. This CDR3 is CAGSLEGGSGYGYTF. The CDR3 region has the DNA TGCGCCGGCAGCTTGGAAGGGGGATCAGGGTATGGCTACACCTTC.